Listed below are T cell receptor beta chains from one sample, sequenced in a study of cytomegalovirus exposure and HLA in healthy donors. Profiling relied on immunoSEQ multiplex PCR, and the TCRdb table lists in-frame clones only, not all of them. The data hold about 170,000 clones, with 80% observed a single time. The sample comprised PBMCs. These receptors originate from a woman aged 45-65 years in good health and CMV-seropositive. The CDR3 runs from the conserved cysteine through the conserved F or W. The D gene is left open where the match is weak. Clone size appears in some rows only: once, few, many, or a class for an expanded clone.

d_gene,j_gene,v_gene,len,abundance,CDR3nt,CDR3aa
NA,TRBJ2-1,TRBV5-1,12,once,TGCGCCAGCAGCTGGGGCTACAGGGAGCAGTTCTTC,CASSWGYREQFF
NA,TRBJ1-1,TRBV29-1,13,once,TGCAGCGTTGACGTGGGGCAGGACACTGAAGCTTTCTTT,CSVDVGQDTEAFF
NA,TRBJ2-1,TRBV21-1,15,NA,TGTGCCAGGAACCGGACAGGGGGCAGGTGGAATGAGCAGTTCTTC,CARNRTGGRWNEQFF
TRBD1,TRBJ1-2,TRBV11-1,14,NA,TGTGCCAGCAGCTTACAGGGGGCAAACTATGGCTACACCTTC,CASSLQGANYGYTF
NA,TRBJ1-1,TRBV5-4,15,few,TGTGCCAGCAGCTTGGCCAATCAAGGGGGCACTGAAGCTTTCTTT,CASSLANQGGTEAFF
TRBD1,TRBJ2-7,TRBV29-1,14,NA,TGCAGCTGCAGAGACAGGGGGCGCAGAGACGAGCAGTACTTC,CSCRDRGRRDEQYF
NA,TRBJ1-2,TRBV5-8,12,NA,TGTGCCGGCACTATGGTCGGCTATGGCTACACCTTC,CAGTMVGYGYTF
TRBD1,TRBJ1-1,TRBV6-5,14,NA,TGTGCCAGCAGCCTTGACAGGGGGAGCACTGAAGCTTTCTTT,CASSLDRGSTEAFF
NA,TRBJ1-4,TRBV2,16,NA,TGTGCCAGCCGGTCCAGGGATCCCCTCCTTAATGAAAAACTGTTTTTT,CASRSRDPLLNEKLFF
NA,TRBJ1-1,TRBV19,13,NA,TGTGCCAGTACCCTGGGCATGAACACTGAAGCTTTCTTT,CASTLGMNTEAFF
TRBD1,TRBJ2-7,TRBV15,12,NA,TGTGCCACCAGCAGGCGACAGGGGGAGCAGTACTTC,CATSRRQGEQYF
TRBD1,TRBJ2-7,TRBV7-8,13,few,TGTGCCAGCAGCGCCCCGGGACAGAGAGAGCAGTACTTC,CASSAPGQREQYF
TRBD1,TRBJ1-5,TRBV18,17,once,TGTGCCAGCTCACCCTCCGTCTATGACAGGGTTGATCAGCCCCAGCATTTT,CASSPSVYDRVDQPQHF
TRBD1,TRBJ2-5,TRBV19,14,NA,TGTGCCAGTAGTAGACAGGGGCTCCAAGAGACCCAGTACTTC,CASSRQGLQETQYF
NA,TRBJ2-4,TRBV7-2,15,NA,TGTGCCAGCAGCTTCCAGGCAGGGGAGTGGAACATTCAGTACTTC,CASSFQAGEWNIQYF
NA,TRBJ2-1,TRBV5-1,19,NA,TGCGCCAGCAGCCCCCGATATCCCGGGGAGTCACCGACCTACAATGAGCAGTTCTTC,CASSPRYPGESPTYNEQFF
NA,TRBJ2-7,TRBV6-6,12,NA,TGTGCCACCGCCGGGATGACCTACGAGCAGTACTTC,CATAGMTYEQYF